This T cell receptor beta chain derives from a study of blood T cells in healthy people across ages. On the study more broadly: When template switching was applied, about one barcoded beta molecule was captured per two T cells.

Per-sample PBMC isolation yielded at least 6.5 million cells. V dropped 4 bases and J dropped 2; count of bases not matched to a gene: 2. Germline V lookup: CDR1 SEHNR, CDR2 FQNEAQ (reference sequence). CDR3 size: 13 residues. This clonotype was seen repeatedly, ten times or more. PCR was performed a second time for roughly 7 to 12 cycles using a sample-barcoded 5' primer and a J-beta primer mix. Each cDNA was tagged by a template-switch adaptor containing 12 random nucleotides. TCRdb independently ran MiXCR on the 5' RACE reads; one entry per CDR3 protein. Of about 380,000 distinct CDR3 sequences listed, approximately 52% are singletons.

Sequenced material: blood. The clonotype originates from a man in his fifties or sixties in good health. V is TRBV7-9 and J is TRBJ2-7; the match to TRBD2 covers 7 bases. CDR3 nucleotides: TGTGCCAGCAGCTACCTAGCGGCCTACGAGCAGTACTTC. Encoded protein: CASSYLAAYEQYF. The complete variable domain, with remaining parts taken from reference TRBV7-9 and TRBJ2-7, reads DTGVSQNPRHKITKRGQNVTFRCDPISEHNRLYWYRQTLGQGPEFLTYFQNEAQLEKSRLLSDRFSAERPKGSFSTLEIQRTEQGDSAMYLCASSYLAAYEQYFGPGTRLTVT.